A selection of T cell receptor beta chains follows, all from one sample in a study of T-cell reconstitution after alpha-beta-depleted transplantation in children. MiXCR was run by TCRdb on the PCR reads, yielding one entry per CDR3 protein. The sample carries about 980,000 distinct CDR3 sequences, about 29% recorded once. Source: PBMCs, mostly from graft donor cells, taken 360 days after TCRalphabeta/CD19-depleted stem cell transplant. These receptors came from a boy in the first two years of life who had a stem cell transplant for SCID, so the T cells may come from the graft donor. Each CDR3 is given with its conserved first and last residue. A D gene is named only where the DNA matches it firmly. Clone size is shown for a subset of rows, as once, few, many or a class of expanded clone.

J gene | V gene | D gene | clone size | CDR3 protein | CDR3 DNA
TRBJ2-7 | TRBV12-3/TRBV12-4 | TRBD1 | - | CASSWVGTGPVGQYF | TGTGCCAGCTCCTGGGTAGGGACAGGGCCCGTCGGGCAGTACTTC
TRBJ2-2 | TRBV7-3 | - | - | CASSNADPYNTGELFF | TGTGCCAGCAGTAACGCGGATCCATATAACACCGGGGAGCTGTTTTTT
TRBJ1-5 | TRBV20-1 | TRBD1 | - | CSAPDRGRVQPQHF | TGCAGTGCTCCGGACAGGGGGAGAGTTCAGCCCCAGCATTTT
TRBJ2-3 | TRBV20-1 | - | - | CSARGTSTDTQYF | TGCAGTGCTAGAGGGACTAGCACAGATACGCAGTATTTT
TRBJ1-1 | TRBV6-6 | - | once | CASGPNTEAFF | TGTGCCAGCGGCCCTAACACTGAAGCTTTCTTT
TRBJ1-1 | TRBV6-5 | - | once | CASSYSPAGGTEAFF | TGTGCCAGCAGTTACTCCCCCGCGGGGGGTACTGAAGCTTTCTTT
TRBJ2-2 | TRBV7-9 | - | - | CASSPRGDGELFF | TGTGCCAGCAGCCCTAGAGGGGACGGGGAGCTGTTTTTT
TRBJ2-7 | TRBV24-1 | - | - | CATTGRSYEQYF | TGTGCCACCACGGGCAGGTCCTACGAGCAGTACTTC
TRBJ2-3 | TRBV7-3 | TRBD1 | few | CASSLTYQGGTDTQYF | TGTGCCAGCAGCTTAACTTATCAGGGGGGCACAGATACGCAGTATTTT
TRBJ2-7 | TRBV2 | - | few | CASNLGRSYEQYF | TGTGCCAGCAACCTCGGCAGGTCCTACGAGCAGTACTTC
TRBJ2-5 | TRBV7-6 | - | - | CASSLSQVTQYF | TGTGCCAGCAGCTTATCTCAGGTGACCCAGTACTTC
TRBJ2-1 | TRBV7-9 | TRBD1 | - | CASSLRTGADNEQFF | TGTGCCAGCAGCTTAAGAACAGGGGCGGACAATGAGCAGTTCTTC
TRBJ1-4 | TRBV15 | - | - | CATSRDQQEKLFF | TGTGCCACCAGCAGAGATCAGCAGGAAAAACTGTTTTTT
TRBJ2-1 | TRBV12-3/TRBV12-4 | - | - | CASSSTPGDGWGNEQFF | TGTGCCAGCAGCTCTACTCCCGGGGACGGCTGGGGCAATGAGCAGTTCTTC
TRBJ1-5 | TRBV11-2 | TRBD1 | - | CASSPGQGALYSNQPQHF | TGTGCCAGCAGCCCGGGGCAGGGGGCCCTTTATAGCAATCAGCCCCAGCATTTT
TRBJ1-3 | TRBV5-1 | - | - | CASSADRPNGNTIYF | TGCGCCAGCAGCGCTGACAGGCCCAACGGAAACACCATATATTTT
TRBJ2-3 | TRBV20-1 | - | - | CSATDRLTSTDTQYF | TGCAGTGCTACCGACAGGTTAACTAGCACAGATACGCAGTATTTT
TRBJ1-2 | TRBV12-3/TRBV12-4 | - | few | CASSYLSGGDPNYGYTF | TGTGCCAGCAGTTACCTAAGTGGGGGGGACCCCAACTATGGCTACACCTTC
TRBJ2-7 | TRBV18 | - | few | CASSPHDYEQYF | TGTGCCAGCTCACCTCATGACTACGAGCAGTACTTC
TRBJ2-5 | TRBV7-3 | TRBD2 | - | CASSPRAGTSGGYQETQYF | TGTGCCAGCAGCCCCAGAGCCGGGACTAGCGGGGGGTACCAAGAGACCCAGTACTTC
TRBJ2-7 | TRBV29-1 | - | few | CSVRGLGTYEQYF | TGCAGCGTCCGCGGCCTGGGTACCTACGAGCAGTACTTC
TRBJ2-2 | TRBV7-3 | - | - | CASSFPGEPRTGELFF | TGTGCCAGCAGCTTCCCCGGGGAGCCTCGGACCGGGGAGCTGTTTTTT